Listed below are T cell receptor beta chains from one sample, sequenced in a study of blood T cell repertoires in COVID-19. Some clones are missing from TCRdb's copy, which holds only in-frame ones; the method was immunoSEQ multiplex PCR. The data hold more than 95,000 clones, with approximately 74% observed a single time. The sample taken for sequencing was peripheral blood. All receptors derive from a man in his 60s with acute or convalescent COVID-19. Each CDR3 is given with its conserved first and last residue. D genes are given only for firm matches. Clone size is given for some rows only: seen once, a few or many times, or a class if the clone is expanded.

TRBV24-1	TRBD2	TRBJ2-1	-	CATSDPSSGPPKNNEQFF	TGTGCCACCAGTGATCCCTCTAGCGGCCCTCCCAAAAACAATGAGCAGTTCTTC
TRBV6-4	TRBD2	TRBJ2-1	-	CASSRTSGGSSYNEQFF	TGTGCCAGCAGCAGGACTAGCGGGGGTAGCTCCTACAATGAGCAGTTCTTC
TRBV5-5	-	TRBJ1-6	-	CASTSWGGNSPLHF	TGTGCCAGCACCTCGTGGGGGGGTAATTCACCCCTCCACTTT
TRBV4-1	-	TRBJ1-4	-	CASSQDGTGGNEKLFF	TGCGCCAGCAGCCAAGATGGGACGGGGGGCAATGAAAAACTGTTTTTT
TRBV7-2	TRBD2	TRBJ2-7	-	CASSLIPIAGPYEQYF	TGTGCCAGCAGCCTCATACCCATAGCGGGGCCCTACGAGCAGTACTTC
TRBV30	-	TRBJ1-2	-	CAWSDEASNYGYTF	TGTGCCTGGAGTGACGAAGCTTCTAACTATGGCTACACCTTC
TRBV6-5	-	TRBJ2-5	-	CASSSPGGDRETQYF	TGTGCCAGCAGTTCCCCCGGGGGAGACCGAGAGACCCAGTACTTC
TRBV7-2	TRBD1	TRBJ1-2	-	CASSSPGGRKYGYTF	TGTGCCAGCAGCTCCCCAGGGGGCCGAAAATATGGCTACACCTTC
TRBV19	-	TRBJ2-7	-	CASSKFGEQYF	TGTGCCAGTAGTAAGTTCGGCGAGCAGTACTTC
TRBV10-3	TRBD1	TRBJ1-1	-	CAISDGDRGLNTEAFF	TGTGCCATCAGTGACGGTGACAGGGGGTTGAACACTGAAGCTTTCTTT
TRBV6-4	TRBD1	TRBJ1-6	few	CASSDPNNRGNSPLHF	TGTGCCAGCAGTGACCCAAACAACAGGGGAAACTCACCCCTCCACTTT
TRBV6-5	-	TRBJ2-7	few	CASSYSNRAGIYEQYF	TGTGCCAGCAGTTACTCGAATCGGGCGGGGATATACGAGCAGTACTTC
TRBV12-3/TRBV12-4	TRBD1	TRBJ1-2	-	CASNRAGTDYTF	TGTGCCAGCAACCGTGCAGGGACAGACTACACCTTC
TRBV6-6	TRBD1	TRBJ2-7	-	CASSYFGTGAYEQYF	TGTGCCAGCAGTTACTTCGGGACAGGGGCCTACGAGCAGTACTTC
TRBV11-2	-	TRBJ2-3	-	CASSPQIRTVSTDTQYF	TGTGCCAGCAGCCCACAAATTAGGACAGTGAGCACAGATACGCAGTATTTT
TRBV18	TRBD2	TRBJ2-3	medium-sized	CASSVLAGGTSTDTQYF	TGTGCCAGCTCAGTACTAGCGGGAGGCACTAGCACAGATACGCAGTATTTT
TRBV19	-	TRBJ1-5	-	CASKLHRVADQPQHF	TGTGCCAGTAAGTTACACCGGGTAGCCGATCAGCCCCAGCATTTT
TRBV4-1	TRBD1	TRBJ2-7	-	CASSRDRGPYEQYF	TGCGCCAGCAGCCGGGACAGGGGACCCTACGAGCAGTACTTC
TRBV9	TRBD1	TRBJ1-5	-	CASSGERRDSDNQPQHF	TGTGCCAGCAGCGGCGAACGGAGGGACAGTGATAATCAGCCCCAGCATTTT
TRBV9	TRBD1	TRBJ1-3	-	CASSSQTGLVGNTIYF	TGTGCCAGCAGCTCTCAGACAGGGCTAGTGGGAAACACCATATATTTT
TRBV10-3	-	TRBJ2-4	-	CATSGSGNIQYF	TGTGCCACAAGCGGGTCCGGAAACATTCAGTACTTC
TRBV6-6	-	TRBJ1-5	medium-sized	CASSYQGRDQPQHF	TGTGCCAGCAGTTACCAGGGTAGGGATCAGCCCCAGCATTTT
TRBV11-2	TRBD1	TRBJ1-5	-	CASSARPQGAGDQPQHF	TGTGCCAGCAGCGCGCGTCCACAGGGGGCTGGGGATCAGCCCCAGCATTTT
TRBV2	TRBD1	TRBJ1-6	few	CASRSDRGSSNSPLHF	TGTGCCAGCAGATCAGACAGGGGATCGAGTAATTCACCCCTCCACTTT
TRBV24-1	TRBD1	TRBJ1-5	-	CATSDFGLRGRGGASNQPQHF	TGTGCCACCAGTGATTTTGGTCTCAGGGGGCGAGGAGGTGCGAGCAATCAGCCCCAGCATTTT
TRBV5-1	-	TRBJ2-3	-	CASSLEPQGTSTDTQYF	TGCGCCAGCAGCTTGGAACCGCAGGGAACTAGCACAGATACGCAGTATTTT
TRBV4-1	TRBD1	TRBJ2-3	-	CASRRTGEASTDTQYF	TGCGCCAGCAGGCGTACAGGGGAAGCGAGCACAGATACGCAGTATTTT
TRBV7-9	TRBD1	TRBJ1-2	-	CATSGDRGANYGYTF	TGTGCCACCTCAGGGGACAGGGGAGCTAACTATGGCTACACCTTC
TRBV4-1	-	TRBJ2-3	few	CASSQDVAAGDTQYF	TGCGCCAGCAGCCAAGATGTTGCAGCGGGAGATACGCAGTATTTT
TRBV29-1	-	TRBJ2-3	-	CSVAGRGDTQYF	TGCAGCGTTGCCGGCCGCGGAGATACGCAGTATTTT
TRBV7-9	-	TRBJ1-2	-	CASGEGYGYTF	TGTGCCAGCGGTGAGGGCTATGGCTACACCTTC
TRBV11-3	-	TRBJ2-5	-	CASSLNPDLRETQYF	TGTGCCAGCAGCTTAAATCCGGACTTGCGGGAGACCCAGTACTTC
TRBV19	-	TRBJ2-3	-	CASSIPGEAHTQYF	TGTGCCAGTAGTATCCCCGGGGAAGCCCATACGCAGTATTTT
TRBV6-1	-	TRBJ1-1	-	CASSDARSEAFF	TGTGCCAGCAGTGACGCTAGGTCTGAAGCTTTCTTT
TRBV5-1	TRBD2	TRBJ2-1	-	CASSLEGLAGLGNEQFF	TGCGCCAGCAGCTTGGAGGGACTAGCGGGGCTTGGGAATGAGCAGTTCTTC
TRBV6-5	-	TRBJ2-7	-	CASRPTRYRYEQYF	TGTGCCAGCAGACCTACCCGGTACCGCTACGAGCAGTACTTC
TRBV10-1	-	TRBJ2-2	-	CASRPQTNTGELFF	TGCGCCAGCCGTCCTCAGACGAACACCGGGGAGCTGTTTTTT
TRBV20-1	-	TRBJ1-2	-	CSASWGHNYGYTF	TGCAGTGCTAGTTGGGGGCACAACTATGGCTACACCTTC
TRBV5-1	-	TRBJ1-1	-	CASSRMNSEAFF	TGCGCCAGCAGCCGAATGAATAGTGAAGCTTTCTTT
TRBV3-1/TRBV3-2	-	TRBJ2-3	few	CASSPTSFSTDTQYF	TGTGCCAGCAGCCCTACTAGCTTCAGCACAGATACGCAGTATTTT
TRBV18	-	TRBJ2-7	-	CASSPPGVAYEQYF	TGTGCCAGCTCACCACCAGGGGTCGCCTACGAGCAGTACTTC
TRBV5-4	TRBD2	TRBJ2-1	-	CASSSKGSTSGGSYNEQFF	TGTGCCAGCAGCTCAAAAGGATCAACTAGCGGGGGTTCCTACAATGAGCAGTTCTTC
TRBV30	-	TRBJ2-1	-	CACNTYNEQFF	TGTGCCTGCAACACATACAATGAGCAGTTCTTC
TRBV5-6	TRBD2	TRBJ2-4	-	CASSLLTSGGVAKNIQYF	TGTGCCAGCAGCTTGCTGACTAGCGGGGGTGTAGCCAAAAACATTCAGTACTTC
TRBV7-3	TRBD2	TRBJ2-1	few	CASSLRTSGAHNEQFF	TGTGCCAGCAGCCTGAGGACTAGCGGGGCCCACAATGAGCAGTTCTTC
TRBV19	-	TRBJ1-2	few	CASSPRYGYTF	TGTGCCAGTAGTCCGAGGTATGGCTACACCTTC
TRBV5-8	TRBD2	TRBJ2-5	-	CASSLGGLWLAGAAAQYF	TGTGCCAGCAGCTTGGGAGGTCTGTGGCTAGCGGGGGCGGCGGCCCAGTACTTC
TRBV6-5	-	TRBJ1-2	-	CASSSTAGGYTF	TGTGCCAGCAGCTCTACCGCCGGTGGCTACACCTTC
TRBV2	TRBD1	TRBJ2-1	-	CASLPGQVYNEQFF	TGTGCCAGCCTTCCGGGACAGGTATACAATGAGCAGTTCTTC
TRBV19	-	TRBJ1-2	few	CASSTQGLRANYGYTF	TGTGCCAGTAGTACCCAGGGTCTGAGAGCTAACTATGGCTACACCTTC
TRBV29-1	TRBD2	TRBJ2-1	-	CSVAGLAGKNNEQFF	TGCAGCGTTGCGGGACTAGCGGGGAAAAACAATGAGCAGTTCTTC
TRBV30	-	TRBJ2-2	-	CAWSWQGYTGELFF	TGTGCCTGGAGTTGGCAGGGGTACACCGGGGAGCTGTTTTTT
TRBV28	TRBD1	TRBJ2-3	-	CASIPLPGQGGGRPYF	TGTGCCAGCATCCCTTTACCGGGACAGGGGGGCGGGAGGCCGTATTTT
TRBV19	TRBD2	TRBJ2-3	few	CASSIAQLATSTDTQYF	TGTGCCAGTAGTATAGCCCAACTAGCGACTAGCACAGATACGCAGTATTTT
TRBV3-1/TRBV3-2	TRBD1	TRBJ1-1	-	CASSQQGVNTEAFF	TGTGCCAGCAGCCAGCAGGGGGTGAACACTGAAGCTTTCTTT
TRBV30	TRBD2	TRBJ2-3	-	CAWIPSWGLAADTQYF	TGTGCCTGGATACCATCGTGGGGACTAGCAGCAGATACGCAGTATTTT